This TCR beta chain was documented in a study of blood T cell repertoires in COVID-19. Turning to the study itself: Samples taken during acute and convalescent COVID-19 were collected in the United States, Italy and Spain. The cDNA or gDNA used as material had been derived from T cells, B-cell-depleted T cells, or PBMCs.

The CDR3 is made up of 14 amino acids. V lost 4 bases, J lost 2 bases, and 3 bases stayed unmatched. CDR1 is ENHRY and CDR2 is SYGVKD in the germline V gene. Profiled with immunoSEQ multiplex PCR; TCRdb holds only in-frame clones, not every one. Here the sample spans hundreds of thousands of clones, around nine tenths being singletons. The source of this sequence is a man younger than 35 with active or convalescent COVID-19. The rearrangement joins TRBV10-3 to TRBJ2-7; 9 nucleotides line up with TRBD2. The material sequenced was peripheral blood. Here the CDR3 DNA reads TGTGCCATCAGTGGCATAGCGGGGGCCTACGAGCAGTACTTC. Translated: CAISGIAGAYEQYF.